This TCR beta chain was sequenced for a study of shared clonotypes between healthy human individuals. Background on the study: Contributing individuals were a couple of females and three males aged 18 to 49. Whole-study results and caveats: Clonotype sharing among donors was thought likely to change with sequencing depth. Several donors held approximately 4.5% of naive CD4 clonotypes in common.

CDR1 is SGHDT, CDR2 YYEEEE, per germline. This CDR3 has 16 residues. V lost 2 bases to trimming and J lost 0 bases, with 13 bases between them. Details on this clone: What it binds is unknown.

Some clones are missing from TCRdb's copy, which holds only in-frame ones; the method was immunoSEQ multiplex PCR. The sample includes around 1.4 million clones, about 98.5% of them seen just once. V is TRBV5-6 and J is TRBJ2-3; D may correspond to TRBD1 or TRBD2 (5 bases each). Sequencing used naive CD4+ T cells sorted from blood. The subset here: CD45RA+ positively selected. The receptor's source is a man aged 25-40 years in good health. The CDR3 DNA is TGTGCCAGCAGCTTCTCCGGGACGGCAAGCACAGATACGCAGTATTTT. This codes for CASSFSGTASTDTQYF.